This T cell receptor (beta chain) was recorded in a study of T cell responses to AZD1222 COVID-19 vaccine. Germline V gene lookup returns CDR1 LNHDA and CDR2 SQIVND (reference sequence). The CDR3 contains 14 residues. V was clipped by 7 bases and J by 2 bases; unmatched bases: 6. TCRdb's table, derived via immunoSEQ multiplex PCR, lists solely in-frame clones and lacks some. The data show about 130,000 clones, roughly nine tenths seen once. The sequence came from an adult who received the AZD1222 COVID-19 vaccine. The chain uses TRBV19 and TRBJ1-2; 8 bases are shared with TRBD1. This specimen consisted of peripheral blood, obtained 28 days after the second AZD1222 dose. The CDR3 nucleotides read TGTGCCAGTATCCTGACAGGGGTGAACTATGGCTACACCTTC. Its translation: CASILTGVNYGYTF.